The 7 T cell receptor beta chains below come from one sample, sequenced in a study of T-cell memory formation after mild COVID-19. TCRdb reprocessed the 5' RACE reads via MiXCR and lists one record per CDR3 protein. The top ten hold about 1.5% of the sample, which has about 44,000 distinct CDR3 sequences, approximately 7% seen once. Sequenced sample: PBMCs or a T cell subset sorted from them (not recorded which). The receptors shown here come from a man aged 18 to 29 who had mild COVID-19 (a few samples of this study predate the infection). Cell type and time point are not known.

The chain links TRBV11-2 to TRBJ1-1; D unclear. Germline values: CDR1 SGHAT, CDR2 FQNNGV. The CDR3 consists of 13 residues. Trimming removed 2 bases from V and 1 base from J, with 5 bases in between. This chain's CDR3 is CASSLTANTEAFF. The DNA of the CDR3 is TGTGCCAGCAGCTTAACAGCGAACACTGAAGCTTTCTTT.

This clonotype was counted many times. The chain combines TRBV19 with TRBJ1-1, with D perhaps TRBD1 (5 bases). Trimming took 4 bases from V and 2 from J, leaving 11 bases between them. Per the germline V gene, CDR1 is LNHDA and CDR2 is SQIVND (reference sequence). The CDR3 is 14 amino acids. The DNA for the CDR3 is TGTGCCAGTAGTAGCGGGACGGATAACACTGAAGCTTTCTTT. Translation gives CASSSGTDNTEAFF.

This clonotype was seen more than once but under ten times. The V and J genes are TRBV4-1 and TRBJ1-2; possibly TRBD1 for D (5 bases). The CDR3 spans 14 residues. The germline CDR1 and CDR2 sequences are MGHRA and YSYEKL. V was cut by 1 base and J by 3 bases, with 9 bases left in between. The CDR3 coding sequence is TGCGCCAGCAGCCAAGTCAAGGGACACTATGGCTACACCTTC. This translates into CASSQVKGHYGYTF.

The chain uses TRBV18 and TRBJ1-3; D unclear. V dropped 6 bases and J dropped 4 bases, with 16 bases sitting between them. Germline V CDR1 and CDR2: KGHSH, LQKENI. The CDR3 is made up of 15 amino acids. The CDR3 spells CASSPEGGLGNTIYF. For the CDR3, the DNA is TGTGCCAGCTCCCCGGAGGGAGGTCTCGGAAACACCATATATTTT.

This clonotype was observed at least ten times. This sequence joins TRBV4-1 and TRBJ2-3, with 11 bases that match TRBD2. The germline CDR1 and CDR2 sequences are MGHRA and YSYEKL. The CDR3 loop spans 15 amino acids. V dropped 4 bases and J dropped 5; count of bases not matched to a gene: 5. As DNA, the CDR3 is TGCGCCAGCAGCCGACTAGCGGGGTCCAGAGATACGCAGTATTTT. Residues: CASSRLAGSRDTQYF.

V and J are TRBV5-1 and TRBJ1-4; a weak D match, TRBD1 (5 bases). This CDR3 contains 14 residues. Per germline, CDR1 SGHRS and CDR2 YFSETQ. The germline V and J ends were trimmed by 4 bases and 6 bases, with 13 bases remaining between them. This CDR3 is CASSMSGTDEKLFF. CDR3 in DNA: TGCGCCAGCAGCATGTCCGGGACGGATGAAAAACTGTTTTTT.

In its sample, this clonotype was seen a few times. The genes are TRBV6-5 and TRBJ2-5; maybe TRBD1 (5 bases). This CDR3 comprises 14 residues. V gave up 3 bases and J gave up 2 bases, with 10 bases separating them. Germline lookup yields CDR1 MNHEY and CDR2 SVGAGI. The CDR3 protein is CASSYNDRQETQYF. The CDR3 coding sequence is TGTGCCAGCAGTTATAACGACAGACAAGAGACCCAGTACTTC.